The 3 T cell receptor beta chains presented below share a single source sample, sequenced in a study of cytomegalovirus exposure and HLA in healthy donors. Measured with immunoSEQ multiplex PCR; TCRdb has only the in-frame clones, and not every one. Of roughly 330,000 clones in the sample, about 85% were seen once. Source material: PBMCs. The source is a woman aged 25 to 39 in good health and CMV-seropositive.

CDR3 bases: TGTGCCAGCAGGGGGGATCGGCCGAACACCATATATTTT. As protein: CASRGDRPNTIYF. This sequence joins TRBV9 and TRBJ1-3, with a weak D call TRBD1 (5 bases). The germline gives CDR1 SGDLS, CDR2 YYNGEE. CDR3 size: 13 residues. V dropped 5 bases and J dropped 7 bases, with 13 bases sitting between them.

The CDR3 loop is CAWLKEATQYF. As DNA, the CDR3 is TGTGCCTGGTTAAAAGAGGCAACGCAGTATTTT. The chain links TRBV30 to TRBJ2-3; D not certain. The CDR3 contains 11 residues. Germline loops: CDR1 GTSNPN, CDR2 SVGIG (reference sequence). Trimming shortened V by 5 bases and J by 9 bases, and 12 bases separated the two germline ends.

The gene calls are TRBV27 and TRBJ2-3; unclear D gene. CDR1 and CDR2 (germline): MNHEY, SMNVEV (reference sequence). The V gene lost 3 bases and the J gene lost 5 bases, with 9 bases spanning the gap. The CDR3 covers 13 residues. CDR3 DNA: TGTGCCAGCAGTTTTAAGGGTATAGATACGCAGTATTTT. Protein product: CASSFKGIDTQYF.